Listed below are T cell receptor beta chains from one sample, sequenced in a study of OX40 agonist ivuxolimab in advanced cancers. Assay: immunoSEQ multiplex PCR; the TCRdb copy retains only in-frame clones and omits some. Among approximately 17,000 clones listed, roughly four fifths were seen once. The material sequenced was CD4+ or CD8+ T cells sorted from blood, taken in a trial of the OX40 agonist ivuxolimab. These receptors were obtained from an adult with an advanced solid tumor such as melanoma, head and neck, liver or kidney cancer. Both conserved end residues are part of each CDR3. The order of the fields is V gene, J gene, clone size, D gene, CDR3 protein, CDR3 DNA. The D gene is left open where the match is weak. Not all rows give a size; the values are once, few, many and, for expanded clones, a class.

TRBV21-1,TRBJ2-1,NA,NA,CASSNVRGLFGQFF,TGTGCCAGCAGCAACGTCAGGGGGCTCTTCGGGCAGTTCTTC
TRBV10-3,TRBJ2-1,NA,TRBD1,CAISPGTGVNNEQFF,TGTGCCATCAGTCCCGGGACAGGGGTTAACAATGAGCAGTTCTTC
TRBV27,TRBJ1-2,NA,NA,CASRWGDRGYTF,TGTGCCAGCAGGTGGGGGGATCGGGGCTACACCTTC
TRBV7-3,TRBJ2-1,NA,NA,CASRPDPGGEQFF,TGTGCCAGCAGACCGGACCCCGGGGGTGAGCAGTTCTTC
TRBV29-1,TRBJ2-3,NA,TRBD1,CSVLTGGAADTQYF,TGCAGCGTTCTTACAGGGGGCGCGGCAGATACGCAGTATTTT
TRBV11-3,TRBJ2-3,NA,TRBD2,CASSPFSGSDSDTQYF,TGTGCCAGCAGCCCGTTTAGCGGGAGCGATTCAGATACGCAGTATTTT
TRBV27,TRBJ2-2,NA,TRBD2,CASSLRLAGGGTGELFF,TGTGCCAGCAGTTTACGGCTAGCGGGAGGGGGCACCGGGGAGCTGTTTTTT
TRBV16,TRBJ1-5,NA,NA,CASSQSGGNQPQHF,TGTGCCAGCAGCCAATCGGGAGGAAATCAGCCCCAGCATTTT
TRBV19,TRBJ2-3,NA,NA,CASSTRAPTDTQYF,TGTGCCAGTAGTACGCGGGCCCCCACAGATACGCAGTATTTT
TRBV5-5,TRBJ1-5,NA,NA,CASSPGGTGNQPQHF,TGTGCCAGCAGTCCCGGGGGGACGGGCAATCAGCCCCAGCATTTT
TRBV11-2,TRBJ2-7,once,TRBD1,CASSRAGTGESYEQYF,TGTGCCAGCAGCCGGGCGGGGACAGGGGAGTCCTACGAGCAGTACTTC
TRBV19,TRBJ1-1,NA,TRBD1,CASTQGQGRTEAFF,TGTGCCAGTACCCAGGGACAGGGACGCACTGAAGCTTTCTTT
TRBV28,TRBJ1-6,once,NA,CASSFRGRALHF,TGTGCCAGCAGTTTTCGAGGACGGGCCCTCCACTTT
TRBV7-3,TRBJ2-7,NA,NA,CASSLIWGSGEQYF,TGTGCCAGCAGCTTAATTTGGGGTTCTGGAGAGCAGTACTTC
TRBV5-4,TRBJ1-5,NA,NA,CASSVGGTNNQPQHF,TGTGCCAGCAGCGTCGGAGGGACTAACAATCAGCCCCAGCATTTT
TRBV4-1,TRBJ2-7,once,TRBD1,CASSQLDGTGKYEQYF,TGCGCCAGCAGCCAGCTAGACGGGACAGGGAAGTACGAGCAGTACTTC
TRBV7-2,TRBJ2-7,NA,TRBD1,CASSLRTGPNEQYF,TGTGCCAGCAGCCTTCGGACAGGGCCGAACGAGCAGTACTTC
TRBV30,TRBJ2-1,NA,TRBD2,CAWTVTSGIYNEQFF,TGTGCCTGGACCGTGACTAGCGGGATTTACAATGAGCAGTTCTTC
TRBV7-3,TRBJ2-3,NA,NA,CASSLGGSSDTQYF,TGTGCCAGCAGCTTAGGCGGTAGTTCCGATACGCAGTATTTT
TRBV10-3,TRBJ1-6,NA,NA,CAISELNSPLHF,TGTGCCATCAGTGAACTAAATTCACCCCTCCACTTT
TRBV6-1,TRBJ2-2,NA,TRBD1,CASSADRGRELFF,TGTGCCAGCAGTGCAGACAGGGGGCGGGAGCTGTTTTTT
TRBV6-6,TRBJ1-3,NA,NA,CASRDGSSGNTIYF,TGTGCCAGCAGAGACGGAAGCTCTGGAAACACCATATATTTT